Presented here are 27 T cell receptor beta chains from one specimen sequenced in a study of OX40 agonist ivuxolimab in advanced cancers. Library creation used the immunoSEQ multiplex PCR assay. In its TCRdb copy, this immuneACCESS table keeps in-frame sequences only and misses some clones. Where compared with another copy, unresolved V genes explain less than half of these, and the others have no known cause. The sample profile shows 57,000 or so clones; about 92% of them were found once. 0.62% of the sample belongs to the ten largest clones. Source: CD4+ or CD8+ T cells sorted from blood, taken in a trial of the OX40 agonist ivuxolimab. Receptors originate from an adult with an advanced solid tumor such as melanoma, head and neck, liver or kidney cancer.

The chain recombines TRBV6-5 with TRBJ2-5; 9 bases match TRBD1. Trimming removed 6 bases from V and 1 base from J; junction bases left unmatched: 6. Germline values: CDR1 MNHEY, CDR2 SVGAGI. This CDR3 is built from 15 residues. CDR3 amino acids: CASRRDRVTQETQYF. The DNA for the CDR3 is TGTGCCAGCAGAAGGGACAGGGTAACCCAAGAGACCCAGTACTTC.

This clone was seen a single time. The rearrangement links TRBV11-2 to TRBJ1-1; D possibly corresponds to TRBD1 (6 bases). CDR1 and CDR2 (germline): SGHAT, FQNNGV. CDR3 size: 12 residues. V gave up 1 base and J gave up 11 bases, with 11 bases separating them. The CDR3 coding sequence is TGTGCCAGCAGCTTAGGTGGGACAAAGGCTTTCTTT. Translating gives CASSLGGTKAFF.

Of note for this clone: Germline is not matched at one junction end, which may reflect a read error. Here the CDR3 reads CASSLGVRETVF. The CDR3 nucleotides are TGCGCCAGCAGCTTGGGAGTCAGAGAAACTGTTTTT. V usage is TRBV5-1 and J usage is TRBJ1-4; D gene ambiguous. CDR1 and CDR2 from the germline V gene are SGHRS and YFSETQ. CDR3 length equals 12 residues.

This chain links TRBV6-1 with TRBJ2-1; perhaps TRBD1 as D (6 bases). The CDR3 is made up of 16 amino acids. Trimming removed 4 bases from V and 3 bases from J, with 16 bases in between. Germline CDR1 MNHNS, CDR2 SASEGT. CDR3 amino acids: CASSVVGTQIYNEQFF. The CDR3 nucleotides read TGTGCCAGCAGTGTCGTTGGGACACAGATCTACAATGAGCAGTTCTTC.

This CDR3 reads CASSLPNRADEQFF. The CDR3 region has the DNA TGTGCCAGCAGCTTGCCGAACAGGGCGGATGAGCAGTTCTTC. J is TRBJ2-1 and V is TRBV5-5; D is possibly TRBD1 (6 bases). The CDR3 is made up of 14 amino acids. The ends were cut back, 1 base at V and 8 bases at J, with 13 bases in the middle. Germline-derived CDR1 and CDR2 are SGHKS and YYEKEE (reference sequence).

The chain uses TRBV5-1 and TRBJ2-3; TRBD1 might be the D (6 bases). Trimming took off 9 bases at V and 3 bases at J, with 14 bases between the two ends. CDR1 is SGHRS and CDR2 is YFSETQ in the germline V gene. This CDR3 contains 13 residues. As DNA, the CDR3 is TGCGCCAACTCTCGAGGGGGAACAGATACGCAGTATTTT. It yields the protein CANSRGGTDTQYF.

The chain carries TRBV28 and TRBJ1-4; no firm D call. The V and J ends lost 1 base and 9 bases respectively, with 12 bases between them. Germline V lookup: CDR1 MDHEN, CDR2 SYDVKM. The CDR3 is made up of 14 amino acids. This chain's CDR3 is CASSLSQDLKKLFF. The CDR3 DNA sequence: TGTGCCAGCAGTTTATCCCAGGACTTGAAAAAACTGTTTTTT.

The rearrangement uses TRBV2 and TRBJ1-5; 9 positions match TRBD1. From germline, CDR1 is SNHLY and CDR2 FYNNEI. The V segment lost 3 bases and the J segment 6 bases; nucleotides outside the gene matches: 12. The CDR3 length is 17 residues. This CDR3 is CASSENFMDRGFQPQHF. The CDR3, as DNA: TGTGCCAGCAGTGAGAATTTTATGGACAGGGGATTTCAGCCCCAGCATTTT.

The gene calls are TRBV9 and TRBJ2-5; 9 nucleotides agree with TRBD2. Germline loops: CDR1 SGDLS, CDR2 YYNGEE. The length of the CDR3 is 15 residues. The V and J ends lost 4 bases and 1 base, in that order; junction bases with no gene match: 5. CDR3 loop: CASSSGGGAQETQYF. CDR3 coding DNA: TGTGCCAGCAGCTCTGGCGGGGGGGCCCAAGAGACCCAGTACTTC.

The CDR3 spells CASSMEGQVYEQYF. CDR3 coding DNA: TGTGCCAGTAGTATGGAGGGACAGGTGTACGAGCAGTACTTC. The chain combines TRBV19 with TRBJ2-7; 8 positions agree with TRBD1. Germline V lookup: CDR1 LNHDA, CDR2 SQIVND (reference sequence). With 3 bases clipped from V and 4 bases from J, the junction kept 5 bases outside the gene matches. The CDR3 runs to 14 residues.

The chain carries TRBV2 and TRBJ2-7, with TRBD1 matching 8 bases. The CDR3 consists of 14 residues. Germline V gives CDR1 SNHLY, CDR2 FYNNEI. The V gene end was trimmed by 5 bases and the J gene end by 4 bases; junction bases not matched to a gene: 7. CDR3 loop: CASSTGQGSYEQYF. The CDR3 bases are TGTGCCAGCAGTACAGGACAGGGATCTTACGAGCAGTACTTC. Full variable domain (rest looked up from reference TRBV2 and TRBJ2-7): EPEVTQTPSHQVTQMGQEVILRCVPISNHLYFYWYRQILGQKVEFLVSFYNNEISEKSEIFDDQFSVERPDGSNFTLKIRSTKLEDSAMYFCASSTGQGSYEQYFGPGTRLTVT.

V gene TRBV6-6 combines with J gene TRBJ2-7; D uncertain. The CDR3 runs 15 residues. V gave up 6 bases and J gave up 0 bases, with 15 bases separating them. Germline-derived CDR1 and CDR2 are MNHNY and SVGAGI (reference sequence). Here the CDR3 reads CASSQDFSSSYEQYF. In DNA form, the CDR3 reads TGTGCCAGCAGCCAAGACTTTTCGAGCTCCTACGAGCAGTACTTC.

This rearrangement joins TRBV5-1 to TRBJ1-4; the D is unclear. Germline V gene lookup returns CDR1 SGHRS and CDR2 YFSETQ. The CDR3 is made up of 15 amino acids. Trimming took off 4 bases at V and 0 bases at J, with 10 bases between the two ends. Written as DNA, the CDR3 is TGCGCCAGCAGCCTTAACACAGCAACTAATGAAAAACTGTTTTTT. The encoded protein is CASSLNTATNEKLFF.

The rearrangement joins TRBV5-1 to TRBJ2-5; D gene unclear. The CDR3 runs to 11 residues. CDR1 and CDR2 (germline): SGHRS, YFSETQ. Trimming took off 2 bases at V and 2 bases at J, with 1 base between the two ends. The CDR3 sequence is CASSFQETQYF. The CDR3 DNA is TGCGCCAGCAGCTTTCAAGAGACCCAGTACTTC.

The chain is built from TRBV19 and TRBJ1-5; tentatively, D is TRBD1 (5 bases). Trimming took 7 bases from V and 0 from J, leaving 13 bases between them. Germline V gene sequence: CDR1 LNHDA, CDR2 SQIVND (reference sequence). CDR3 length: 15 amino acids. The DNA for the CDR3 is TGTGCCAGTACTACTCGGGGGTATAGCAATCAGCCCCAGCATTTT. This codes for CASTTRGYSNQPQHF.

The gene calls are TRBV19 and TRBJ1-5; no firm D call. Germline V gene sequence: CDR1 LNHDA, CDR2 SQIVND (reference sequence). Trimming removed 7 bases from V and 9 bases from J, with 19 bases in between. The CDR3 contains 14 residues. CDR3 protein: CASTLSVGQWPQHF. The CDR3 region has the DNA TGTGCCAGTACATTGTCGGTAGGGCAGTGGCCCCAGCATTTT.

Note on this clone: A junction boundary mismatches the germline segment, possibly from a read error. V usage is TRBV5-3 and J usage is TRBJ2-3; D remains ambiguous. TRBV5-3 carries the ORF label, with uncertain function. The CDR3 loop spans 13 amino acids. This CDR3 reads CASSFRHTDTQYF. The CDR3 DNA reads TGTGCCAGCAGCTTCCGTCACACAGATACGCAGTATTTT.

The table lists this clone with a few counts. J is TRBJ2-1 and V is TRBV6-1; either TRBD1 or TRBD2 may fit D (6 bases each). The CDR3 is 13 residues long. CDR1 is MNHNS and CDR2 is SASEGT in the germline V gene. V was shortened by 6 bases and J by 7 bases, with 13 bases between the two germline ends. CDR3 nucleotides: TGTGCCAGCAGCCAACCGGGGGCTAATGAGCAGTTCTTC. Translation gives CASSQPGANEQFF.

The chain joins TRBV5-1 to TRBJ2-2; D perhaps matches TRBD1 (6 bases). The CDR3 is 14 amino acids. The V and J ends lost 0 bases and 7 bases respectively, with 10 bases between them. Per germline, CDR1 SGHRS and CDR2 YFSETQ. CDR3 nucleotides: TGCGCCAGCAGCTTGGCAACAGGGAGCGGGGAGCTGTTTTTT. Its translation: CASSLATGSGELFF.

This rearrangement joins TRBV7-3 to TRBJ2-1; D may be TRBD2 (5 bases). Trimming removed 0 bases at V and 6 bases at J, with 12 bases between. This CDR3 is 15 amino acids long. The germline V gene encodes CDR1 SGHTA and CDR2 FQGTGA. CDR3 sequence reads: CASSLTGPAGNEQFF. Here the CDR3 DNA reads TGTGCCAGCAGCTTAACAGGGCCGGCGGGCAATGAGCAGTTCTTC.

This rearrangement joins TRBV30 to TRBJ2-3, with 10 nucleotides matching TRBD1. The trim removed 3 bases at V and 4 bases at J, leaving 10 bases unmatched. The germline CDR1 and CDR2 sequences are GTSNPN and SVGIG (reference sequence). The CDR3 totals 16 residues. CDR3 coding DNA: TGTGCCTGGAGAGTACCCGGGACAGGGGTTCCAGATACGCAGTATTTT. It translates to CAWRVPGTGVPDTQYF.

Only one count was recorded for this clone. V usage is TRBV18 and J usage is TRBJ2-5; 8 bases map to TRBD1. Germline CDR1 and CDR2: KGHSH and LQKENI. V shed 8 bases and J 2 bases; nucleotides not matched to a gene: 7. CDR3 size: 14 residues. The CDR3 spells CASRDRGQQETQYF. CDR3 DNA: TGTGCCAGCCGAGACAGGGGCCAACAAGAGACCCAGTACTTC.

This clone showed up just a few times. V usage is TRBV30 and J usage is TRBJ1-1; D call uncertain. Per germline, CDR1 GTSNPN and CDR2 SVGIG (reference sequence). The CDR3 sequence is 13 residues long. V was shortened by 7 bases and J by 1 base, with 13 bases between the two germline ends. CDR3 sequence (DNA): TGTGCCTCTTCGAGATCGGGGAACACTGAAGCTTTCTTT. It translates to CASSRSGNTEAFF.

The V and J genes are TRBV30 and TRBJ1-1; D gene unclear. The CDR3 is 11 residues long. V was shortened by 0 bases and J by 6 bases, with 5 bases between the two germline ends. Germline V gives CDR1 GTSNPN, CDR2 SVGIG (reference sequence). The CDR3, as DNA: TGTGCCTGGAGTGTACTAGCTGAAGCTTTCTTT. Amino acid sequence: CAWSVLAEAFF.

CDR3: CASSAQSYEQYF. CDR3 bases: TGTGCCAGCTCAGCACAAAGCTACGAGCAGTACTTC. The rearrangement joins TRBV18 to TRBJ2-7; unclear D gene. This CDR3 contains 12 residues. With 5 bases removed from V and 3 bases from J, the gap between germline ends came to 8 bases. The V gene's germline CDR1 is KGHSH and CDR2 LQKENI.

The genes are TRBV10-3 and TRBJ2-2, with D maybe TRBD2 (5 bases). This CDR3 has 16 amino acids. The V gene's germline CDR1 is ENHRY and CDR2 SYGVKD. Trimming shortened V by 0 bases and J by 1 base, and 9 bases separated the two germline ends. This CDR3 reads CAISESGVVNTGELFF. CDR3 bases: TGTGCCATCAGTGAGTCGGGAGTGGTGAACACCGGGGAGCTGTTTTTT.

The chain combines TRBV30 with TRBJ2-1, with TRBD2 matching over 13 bases. Germline-derived CDR1 and CDR2 are GTSNPN and SVGIG (reference sequence). V was pared by 1 base and J by 4 bases, with 4 bases of the junction left unmatched. The CDR3 is 16 amino acids. This chain's CDR3 is CAWSGLAGGLYNEQFF. The CDR3 DNA sequence: TGTGCCTGGAGTGGACTAGCGGGGGGCCTTTACAATGAGCAGTTCTTC.